Following are 11 T cell receptor beta chains from one sample sequenced in a study of T-cell memory formation after mild COVID-19. TCRdb independently ran MiXCR on the 5' RACE reads; one entry per CDR3 protein. The repertoire holds roughly 190,000 distinct CDR3 sequences, with 10% as singletons. The sequenced material came from PBMCs or a T cell subset sorted from them (not recorded which). The receptors here all came from a man younger than 35 who had mild COVID-19 (a few samples of this study predate the infection). Cell type and time point are not known.

This clonotype was counted a few times. The chain employs TRBV18 and TRBJ2-7, with 9 bases that match TRBD1. CDR3 length: 14 amino acids. J was trimmed by 7 bases and V by 6 bases; bases with no gene match: 10. The germline CDR1 and CDR2 sequences are KGHSH and LQKENI. CDR3 in amino acids: CASSQVRDRVEQYF. DNA for the CDR3: TGTGCCAGCTCGCAGGTCCGGGACAGGGTGGAGCAGTACTTC.

The table lists this clonotype with many counts. The chain links TRBV5-1 to TRBJ2-2, with D unresolved. CDR1 is SGHRS, CDR2 YFSETQ, per germline. V lost 1 base and J lost 5, with 6 bases in between. The CDR3 is 13 residues long. CDR3 amino acids: CASSLILTGELFF. DNA for the CDR3: TGCGCCAGCAGCTTGATTTTAACCGGGGAGCTGTTTTTT.

In this sample, this clonotype turned up many times. J is TRBJ2-1 and V is TRBV6-5, with D hard to call. Looked up from germline, CDR1 is MNHEY and CDR2 is SVGAGI. The CDR3 is 14 residues long. Trimming took off 2 bases at V and 7 bases at J, with 12 bases between the two ends. CDR3 DNA: TGTGCCAGCAGTTACCGGCCTCGAGGTAATGAGCAGTTCTTC. Amino acid sequence: CASSYRPRGNEQFF.

Only a few counts were recorded for this clonotype. This chain joins TRBV7-9 and TRBJ1-3; TRBD1 is a possible D gene (5 bases). The CDR3 loop spans 15 amino acids. V was cut by 2 bases and J by 4 bases, with 12 bases left in between. CDR1 is SEHNR and CDR2 is FQNEAQ in the germline V gene (reference sequence). Written as DNA, the CDR3 is TGTGCCAGCAGCTTATCCAGGGTCTCGGGAAACACCATATATTTT. Encoded protein: CASSLSRVSGNTIYF.

The sample holds a few counts of this clonotype. V usage is TRBV15 and J usage is TRBJ1-2; the D gene is possibly TRBD1 (5 bases). Germline V gives CDR1 LNHNV, CDR2 YYDKDF (reference sequence). This CDR3 contains 15 residues. V was trimmed by 0 bases and J by 5 bases, leaving 13 bases between them. CDR3: CATSRDPRVPYGYTF. CDR3 in DNA: TGTGCCACCAGCAGAGATCCCAGGGTCCCGTATGGCTACACCTTC.

This chain joins TRBV3-1 and TRBJ1-6; 10 nucleotides line up with TRBD1. Germline CDR1 LGHDT, CDR2 YNNKEL (reference sequence). The CDR3 is 14 amino acids. J gave up 8 bases and V 5 bases, and 3 bases lay outside the gene matches. The CDR3, as DNA: TGTGCCAGCAGCTACGGGACAGGGGATTCACCCCTCCACTTT. It translates to CASSYGTGDSPLHF.

At least ten counts were recorded for this clonotype. The J gene is TRBJ1-6, the V gene TRBV7-9, with a weak D call TRBD1 (5 bases). Germline CDR1 and CDR2: SEHNR and FQNEAQ (reference sequence). V was shortened by 5 bases and J by 0 bases, with 17 bases between the two germline ends. The CDR3 contains 18 residues. The chain's CDR3 is CASSPGTSRSSYNSPLHF. The DNA of the CDR3 is TGTGCCAGCAGCCCCGGGACTAGCCGTAGCTCCTATAATTCACCCCTCCACTTT.

This clonotype was detected only a few times. The gene calls are TRBV20-1 and TRBJ2-1; TRBD1 might be the D (5 bases). The CDR3 length is 12 residues. Germline V gene sequence: CDR1 DFQATT, CDR2 SNEGSKA (reference sequence). CDR3 coding DNA: TGCATAGGGGTGAGCTCCTACAATGAGCAGTTCTTC. As protein: CIGVSSYNEQFF.

The V call is TRBV23-1, the J call TRBJ1-5; perhaps TRBD1 as D (5 bases). TRBV23-1 is treated as an ORF (open reading frame) with a function not yet certain. The CDR3 runs 13 residues. Trimming took off 4 bases at V and 9 bases at J, with 13 bases between the two ends. This CDR3 is CASSRDLHLPQHF. CDR3 DNA: TGCGCCAGCAGTCGGGACCTTCATCTGCCCCAGCATTTT.

This clonotype has more than one count but fewer than ten. This chain links TRBV5-1 with TRBJ2-3; 9 bases align to TRBD2. V was pared by 4 bases and J by 0 bases, with 3 bases of the junction left unmatched. This CDR3 has 15 residues. From germline, CDR1 is SGHRS and CDR2 YFSETQ. CDR3 loop: CASSPTSGSTDTQYF. DNA for the CDR3: TGCGCCAGCAGCCCGACTAGCGGTAGCACAGATACGCAGTATTTT.

This clonotype has just a few counts. The rearrangement joins TRBV18 to TRBJ2-1; possible D gene TRBD1, 6 bases. Trimming removed 3 bases from V and 4 bases from J, with 16 bases in between. There are 16 residues in the CDR3. CDR1 is KGHSH, CDR2 LQKENI, per germline. For the CDR3, the DNA is TGTGCCAGCTCACCCCCAACTGGGCAGGGGTACAATGAGCAGTTCTTC. It specifies CASSPPTGQGYNEQFF. Full variable domain (rest looked up from reference TRBV18 and TRBJ2-1): NAGVMQNPRHLVRRRGQEARLRCSPMKGHSHVYWYRQLPEEGLKFMVYLQKENIIDESGMPKERFSAEFPKEGPSILRIQQVVRGDSAAYFCASSPPTGQGYNEQFFGPGTRLTVL.